This T cell receptor (beta chain) was documented in a study of T cells expressing NK-cell markers. TCRdb reprocessed the 5' RACE reads and reports one entry per CDR3 protein, with no DNA. The sample holds 400,000 or so distinct CDR3 sequences. This CDR3 spans 14 amino acids. Germline V gene sequence: CDR1 KGHSH, CDR2 LQKENI. Concerning this clonotype itself: Its antigen is unidentified.

The study's findings and limits: Over 5 donors showed dominant NKG2C+ clonotypes comprising roughly 1.0-7.5% of their CD8+ T cells.

V is TRBV18 and J is TRBJ2-5; TCRdb names TRBD2, which stays unverified in the absence of DNA. Sequenced input: blood T cells: a sorted CD56 or NKG2C T cell subset, CD4+ or CD8+ T cells, or bulk PBMC T cells (not recorded which). The source is a woman in her forties or fifties in good health. The CDR3 loop reads CASSPREGMETQYF.